These T cell receptor beta chains were read from a single sample in a study of CD4+ T cells in melanoma. Produced via immunoSEQ multiplex PCR; TCRdb's table is partial and in-frame only. The repertoire has 120,000 to 150,000 clones, 85% to 95% of them found once; the top ten carry roughly 1.4%. These receptors were taken from a human donor with melanoma. Each CDR3 is given with its conserved first and last residue. A D gene is named only where the DNA matches it firmly. The size entry is marked missing in some rows and otherwise reads once, few, many or a size class.

CDR3nt: TGCGCCAGCAGCTTGGGCGGAGCGGGTGCAGATACGCAGTATTTT
CDR3aa: CASSLGGAGADTQYF
d_gene: NA
j_gene: TRBJ2-3
v_gene: TRBV5-1
abundance: NA

CDR3nt: TGTGCCAGCAGTATAACCGGGACTCTAACCACCGGGGAGCTGTTTTTT
CDR3aa: CASSITGTLTTGELFF
d_gene: NA
j_gene: TRBJ2-2
v_gene: TRBV2
abundance: few

CDR3nt: TGCGCCAGCAGCCAAACGGAGGGAGGGTGGGAGACCCAGTACTTC
CDR3aa: CASSQTEGGWETQYF
d_gene: TRBD2
j_gene: TRBJ2-5
v_gene: TRBV4-1
abundance: NA

CDR3nt: TGTGCCAGCAGCCGCACCGGGACAGGGGAGGTCTATGGCTACACCTTC
CDR3aa: CASSRTGTGEVYGYTF
d_gene: TRBD1
j_gene: TRBJ1-2
v_gene: TRBV7-9
abundance: NA

CDR3nt: TGTGCCAGCAGCTTCTTGACTAGCGGGGGGGCCGGAGTGACCCAGTACTTC
CDR3aa: CASSFLTSGGAGVTQYF
d_gene: TRBD2
j_gene: TRBJ2-5
v_gene: TRBV13
abundance: NA

CDR3nt: TGTGCCAGCAGCTTGGTCTTTTCGGGGGTCGGACCCTACGAGCAGTACTTC
CDR3aa: CASSLVFSGVGPYEQYF
d_gene: NA
j_gene: TRBJ2-7
v_gene: TRBV5-4
abundance: NA

CDR3nt: TGTGCCAGCAGTTTATCCAGGGCCCCCTCGCTAGAAAAACTGTTTTTT
CDR3aa: CASSLSRAPSLEKLFF
d_gene: NA
j_gene: TRBJ1-4
v_gene: TRBV27
abundance: NA

CDR3nt: TGTGCCAGCAGACCCAACGGTCCGGGGGAGCTGTTTTTT
CDR3aa: CASRPNGPGELFF
d_gene: NA
j_gene: TRBJ2-2
v_gene: TRBV6-5
abundance: NA

CDR3nt: TGTGCCAGCAGCAAATACGGAGGGGGGAACACTGAAGCTTTCTTT
CDR3aa: CASSKYGGGNTEAFF
d_gene: NA
j_gene: TRBJ1-1
v_gene: TRBV7-2
abundance: NA

CDR3nt: TGTGCCAGCAGCTCCCGACAGGGCCCTAATGGGGAGCTGTTTTTT
CDR3aa: CASSSRQGPNGELFF
d_gene: TRBD1
j_gene: TRBJ2-2
v_gene: TRBV11-3
abundance: NA

CDR3nt: TGTGCCAGCAGCCAAGCAGGGTCCCAAGAGACCCAGTACTTC
CDR3aa: CASSQAGSQETQYF
d_gene: NA
j_gene: TRBJ2-5
v_gene: TRBV14
abundance: NA

CDR3nt: TGTGCCAGCAGCTTCGGACAGGACGCCTCTGGAAACACCATATATTTT
CDR3aa: CASSFGQDASGNTIYF
d_gene: TRBD1
j_gene: TRBJ1-3
v_gene: TRBV5-4
abundance: NA

CDR3nt: TGTGCCAGTACGGCCGGGGGCAGGGTGAGCAATGAGCAGTTCTTC
CDR3aa: CASTAGGRVSNEQFF
d_gene: NA
j_gene: TRBJ2-1
v_gene: TRBV19
abundance: NA

CDR3nt: TGCGCCAGCAGCTTGGGGCAGGGCTTTGGGATGCAGTATTTT
CDR3aa: CASSLGQGFGMQYF
d_gene: NA
j_gene: TRBJ2-3
v_gene: TRBV5-1
abundance: NA

CDR3nt: TGCGCCAGCAGCACGACTAGCGGGGGACTTGGAAACACCATATATTTT
CDR3aa: CASSTTSGGLGNTIYF
d_gene: NA
j_gene: TRBJ1-3
v_gene: TRBV5-1
abundance: NA